A single sample gave rise to the 15 T cell receptor beta chains below, sequenced in a study of blood T cell repertoires in COVID-19 (dated by TCRdb to 2020 to 2021). The receptor library was made with the immunoSEQ multiplex PCR assay. This immuneACCESS table, as held by TCRdb, lists in-frame sequences with V and J called but not all clones. Of the missing ones, under half trace to an unresolved V gene in checked studies; the others have no known cause. The sample table shows 150,000 to 200,000 clones, and 88% are seen once. Roughly 6% of the sample lies in the top ten. The specimen sequenced was peripheral blood. Every receptor here comes from a middle-aged man with active or convalescent COVID-19.

The CDR3 protein is CASNHPGVSTEAFF. DNA for the CDR3: TGCGCCAGCAATCACCCAGGGGTTTCCACTGAAGCTTTCTTT. The chain couples TRBV5-1 to TRBJ1-1; a weak D match, TRBD1 (6 bases). Germline V gives CDR1 SGHRS, CDR2 YFSETQ. Trimming stripped 6 bases from V and 4 bases from J, with 16 bases between. CDR3 length: 14 amino acids. The full variable domain, rest sourced from reference TRBV5-1 and TRBJ1-1, is KAGVTQTPRYLIKTRGQQVTLSCSPISGHRSVSWYQQTPGQGLQFLFEYFSETQRNKGNFPGRFSGRQFSNSRSEMNVSTLELGDSALYLCASNHPGVSTEAFFGQGTRLTVV.

This chain connects TRBV3-1 (or the pseudogene TRBV3-2) to TRBJ2-6, with D possibly matching TRBD1 (6 bases). CDR1 is LGHDT and CDR2 is YNNKEL in the germline V gene (reference sequence). The V and J ends lost 4 bases and 1 base respectively, with 11 bases between them. The CDR3 is 16 residues long. The CDR3 spells CASSPQGWSGANVLTF. The CDR3 DNA is TGTGCCAGCAGCCCTCAGGGGTGGTCTGGGGCCAACGTCCTGACTTTC.

The chain combines TRBV28 with TRBJ2-7; 8 nucleotides agree with TRBD1. This CDR3 comprises 15 residues. The V and J ends lost 3 bases and 5 bases, in that order; junction bases with no gene match: 9. CDR1 MDHEN and CDR2 SYDVKM come from the germline V gene. In nucleotides, the CDR3 is TGTGCCAGCAGTTTTTCCGGACAGGGTTACCACGAGCAGTACTTC. Protein product: CASSFSGQGYHEQYF. Filled out from reference TRBV28 and TRBJ2-7, the complete variable domain reads DVKVTQSSRYLVKRTGEKVFLECVQDMDHENMFWYRQDPGLGLRLIYFSYDVKMKEKGDIPEGYSVSREKKERFSLILESASTNQTSMYLCASSFSGQGYHEQYFGPGTRLTVT.

The chain combines TRBV18 with TRBJ2-7; the D is unclear. Trimming cost V 1 base and J 4 bases, with 8 bases left between them. The CDR3 has 13 residues. The germline CDR1 and CDR2 sequences are KGHSH and LQKENI. The CDR3 nucleotides are TGTGCCAGCTCACCACTCCCTCGGTACGAGCAGTACTTC. Encoded protein: CASSPLPRYEQYF.

In DNA form, the CDR3 reads TGCGCCAGCAGTGATTGCCAGGGAAGGGATCAGCCCCAGCATTTT. It specifies CASSDCQGRDQPQHF. This chain joins TRBV10-1 and TRBJ1-5; D is perhaps TRBD1 (5 bases). The CDR3 sequence is 15 residues long. V was trimmed by 3 bases and J by 5 bases, leaving 14 bases between them. Germline V gene sequence: CDR1 WNHNN, CDR2 SYGVQD (reference sequence).

The V call is TRBV13, the J call TRBJ2-7; a weak D match, TRBD1 (5 bases). In germline, CDR1 is PRHDT, CDR2 FYEKMQ (reference sequence). The length of the CDR3 is 14 residues. Trimming cost V 8 bases and J 6 bases, with 20 bases left between them. Written as DNA, the CDR3 is TGTGCCAGCCTGAGGCAGGGCGTAACCTCCGAGCAGTACTTC. Amino acid sequence: CASLRQGVTSEQYF.

This chain connects TRBV18 to TRBJ2-4, with TRBD1 as a possible D gene (5 bases). CDR1 KGHSH and CDR2 LQKENI come from the germline V gene. There are 13 residues in the CDR3. Trimming left V 4 bases short and J 2 bases short, with 6 bases between. CDR3 sequence: CASSQGSKNIQYF. The CDR3 coding sequence is TGTGCCAGCTCACAGGGGTCCAAAAACATTCAGTACTTC. The full variable domain, in which reference TRBV18 and TRBJ2-4 provide the parts outside the CDR3, is NAGVMQNPRHLVRRRGQEARLRCSPMKGHSHVYWYRQLPEEGLKFMVYLQKENIIDESGMPKERFSAEFPKEGPSILRIQQVVRGDSAAYFCASSQGSKNIQYFGAGTRLSVL.

As DNA, the CDR3 is TGCGCCAGCAGCGCGGTCCTTCCGGGCACAGATACGCAGTATTTT. This encodes CASSAVLPGTDTQYF. The rearrangement links TRBV5-1 to TRBJ2-3; D not resolved. Looked up from germline, CDR1 is SGHRS and CDR2 is YFSETQ. V was trimmed by 4 bases and J by 1 base, leaving 13 bases between them. The CDR3 is made up of 15 amino acids.

This rearrangement joins TRBV5-1 to TRBJ2-3; the D is unclear. The germline V gene encodes CDR1 SGHRS and CDR2 YFSETQ. The CDR3 loop spans 13 amino acids. The V end lost 5 bases, the J end lost 2 bases, and 9 bases lay between the germline ends. The CDR3 loop is CASSFQFTDTQYF. For the CDR3, the DNA is TGCGCCAGCAGTTTCCAGTTCACAGATACGCAGTATTTT.

V usage is TRBV28 and J usage is TRBJ2-5; TRBD2 agrees at 15 bases. Germline CDR1 is MDHEN and CDR2 is SYDVKM. The CDR3 runs to 17 residues. V shed 3 bases, J shed 5 bases, and the junction held 7 bases outside the gene matches. The CDR3 is CASSLAGLAGGGETQYF. The CDR3 DNA reads as TGTGCCAGCAGTTTGGCGGGACTAGCGGGAGGAGGGGAGACCCAGTACTTC.

The V call is TRBV5-1, the J call TRBJ2-5; weak D call: TRBD2 (5 bases). Trimming cost V 4 bases and J 2 bases, with 12 bases left between them. This CDR3 region has 14 residues. Germline-derived CDR1 and CDR2 are SGHRS and YFSETQ. The CDR3 DNA reads as TGCGCCAGCAGCCCCGGGAACCTTCAAGAGACCCAGTACTTC. Translating gives CASSPGNLQETQYF.

The chain carries TRBV29-1 and TRBJ2-1; 9 positions agree with TRBD1. J was trimmed by 6 bases and V by 7 bases; bases with no gene match: 7. The CDR3 contains 13 residues. The germline gives CDR1 SQVTM, CDR2 ANQGSEA. The DNA for the CDR3 is TGCAGCGGGGCACAGGGGGCACGCAATGAGCAGTTCTTC. Protein product: CSGAQGARNEQFF.

The gene calls are TRBV19 and TRBJ2-5; D gene uncertain. The germline CDR1 and CDR2 sequences are LNHDA and SQIVND (reference sequence). The CDR3 sequence is 14 residues long. V lost 0 bases, J lost 5 bases, and 10 bases lay in between. The CDR3 nucleotides are TGTGCCAGTAGTATAGATCTATACTTGGAGACCCAGTACTTC. Protein: CASSIDLYLETQYF.

This rearrangement joins TRBV6-5 to TRBJ2-1; 7 bases are shared with TRBD2. The CDR3 spans 14 residues. The V segment lost 7 bases and the J segment 2 bases; nucleotides outside the gene matches: 5. CDR1 and CDR2 from the germline V gene are MNHEY and SVGAGI. The CDR3 nucleotides read TGTGCCAGCAAGGCGGGAGTAGCCTACAATGAGCAGTTCTTC. This encodes CASKAGVAYNEQFF.

The chain uses TRBV9 and TRBJ1-6; no firm D call. This CDR3 contains 15 residues. V lost 3 bases and J 8 bases, leaving 15 bases between the germline ends. Germline lookup yields CDR1 SGDLS and CDR2 YYNGEE. CDR3 bases: TGTGCCAGCAGCGCGAGGGAAGGGTTTTATTCACCCCTCCACTTT. Translation: CASSAREGFYSPLHF. The variable domain in full, completed from reference TRBV9 and TRBJ1-6, reads DSGVTQTPKHLITATGQRVTLRCSPRSGDLSVYWYQQSLDQGLQFLIQYYNGEERAKGNILERFSAQQFPDLHSELNLSSLELGDSALYFCASSAREGFYSPLHFGNGTRLTVT.